The entry that follows covers one TCR beta chain sequence. Method: immunoSEQ multiplex PCR; TCRdb's copy keeps in-frame clones and lacks some. Among about 180,000 clones listed, roughly 94% were seen once. The data were taken from a study of control samples from healthy donors and cancer patients. Germline V CDR1 and CDR2: LGHNA, YNFKEQ. This CDR3 spans 15 amino acids. Trimming took 8 bases from V and 4 from J; bases not matched to a gene: 8. Material for sequencing was blood. This TCR derives from a woman under 30 in good health. This chain links TRBV4-2 with TRBJ2-2; 9 bases map to TRBD1. The CDR3 DNA is TGTGCCAGCTTACAGGGGGCGCGGGGCACCGGGGAGCTGTTTTTT. Amino acid sequence: CASLQGARGTGELFF.